This T cell receptor (beta chain) came from a study of technical replicates of blood from several donors (dated by TCRdb to about 2017). According to the germline V gene, CDR1 reads SNHLY and CDR2 reads FYNNEI. The junction carries 28 bases between V and J, which are trimmed by 7 bases and 2 bases respectively. The CDR3 sequence holds 19 residues, the cysteine and phenylalanine included. Only the CDR3 DNA stays, 57 bases, in frame from base 1. Library method: the immunoSEQ multiplex PCR assay. This immuneACCESS table, as held by TCRdb, lists in-frame sequences with V and J called but not all clones. Of the missing ones, under half trace to an unresolved V gene in checked studies; the others have no known cause. Across this sample there are approximately 70,000 clones, with less than 98% seen only once. Of the sample, around 0.3% falls within the top ten clones. To note about this clone: This receptor's antigen is unknown. No base qualities exist here, and no much larger clone lies one base off it.

Sequenced material: T cells isolated from PBMCs. The TCR comes from a human donor in good health. The receptor chain draws on TRBV2 and TRBJ2-3; TRBD1 could be the D gene, as 8 bases match. The CDR3 region has the sequence CASTPYQGAPSGFTDTQYF. At the DNA level, the sequence is TGTGCCAGCACCCCCTACCAGGGGGCTCCTAGCGGTTTCACAGATACGCAGTATTTT.